Following are 11 T cell receptor beta chains from one sample sequenced in a study of beta chain features in type 1 diabetes. What was sequenced were expressed TCRB transcripts, since all of the isolated RNA had been reverse transcribed. Only in-frame clones appear in the TCRdb table, and some are missing; sequencing was by immunoSEQ multiplex PCR. The table includes hundreds of thousands of clones, 68% detected once. Source material: naive CD4+ T cells from blood. The receptors derive from a man aged 25 to 40 in good health.

This clone has more than one count but fewer than ten. The CDR3 DNA follows: TGTGCCTGGAGAGTAGCCGGTGAGCAGTTCTTC. Translated: CAWRVAGEQFF. The J gene is TRBJ2-1, the V gene TRBV30; the D is unclear. The germline V and J ends were trimmed by 3 bases and 9 bases, with 9 bases remaining between them. Looked up from germline, CDR1 is GTSNPN and CDR2 is SVGIG (reference sequence). This CDR3 contains 11 residues.

This chain joins TRBV7-9 and TRBJ2-7; possibly TRBD1 or TRBD2 for D (5 bases each). The germline V and J ends were trimmed by 2 bases and 2 bases, with 7 bases remaining between them. Germline CDR1 SEHNR, CDR2 FQNEAQ (reference sequence). This CDR3 has 13 amino acids. The CDR3 coding sequence is TGTGCCAGCAGCTTACCGGGACCCTACGAGCAGTACTTC. Translating it yields CASSLPGPYEQYF.

The rearrangement joins TRBV7-2 to TRBJ2-1; the match to TRBD2 covers 13 bases. The CDR3 covers 16 residues. With V trimmed by 5 bases and J by 7 bases, 8 bases remained unmatched. Germline CDR1 reads SGHTA; CDR2 reads FQGNSA. The CDR3 here is CASSLPGLAGENEQFF. The DNA of the CDR3 is TGTGCCAGCAGCCTCCCCGGACTAGCGGGAGAGAATGAGCAGTTCTTC. Variable domain in full (rest from reference TRBV7-2 and TRBJ2-1): GAGVSQSPSNKVTEKGKDVELRCDPISGHTALYWYRQSLGQGLEFLIYFQGNSAPDKSGLPSDRFSAERTGGSVSTLTIQRTQQEDSAVYLCASSLPGLAGENEQFFGPGTRLTVL.

This rearrangement joins TRBV25-1 to TRBJ1-2; 10 bases align to TRBD1. The V gene's germline CDR1 is MGHDK and CDR2 SYGVNS. V lost 5 bases, J lost 4 bases, and 7 bases stayed unmatched. CDR3 length equals 15 residues. The CDR3 DNA follows: TGTGCCAGCAGTACTCTGGGACAGGGGATCTATGGCTACACCTTC. Translating gives CASSTLGQGIYGYTF.

The chain joins TRBV7-9 to TRBJ1-1; D ambiguous. The CDR3 is made up of 15 amino acids. The ends were cut back, 2 bases at V and 5 bases at J, with 15 bases in the middle. The germline V gene encodes CDR1 SEHNR and CDR2 FQNEAQ (reference sequence). CDR3 amino acids: CASSLNSGLTTEAFF. CDR3 DNA: TGTGCCAGCAGCTTAAATTCTGGTCTCACTACTGAAGCTTTCTTT. Together with reference TRBV7-9 and TRBJ1-1, the CDR3 gives the full variable domain: DTGVSQNPRHKITKRGQNVTFRCDPISEHNRLYWYRQTLGQGPEFLTYFQNEAQLEKSRLLSDRFSAERPKGSFSTLEIQRTEQGDSAMYLCASSLNSGLTTEAFFGQGTRLTVV.

V gene TRBV9 combines with J gene TRBJ2-1; no definite D call. Germline lookup yields CDR1 SGDLS and CDR2 YYNGEE. Trimming pared 5 bases from V and 5 bases from J, leaving 8 bases between. The CDR3 is 12 residues long. The CDR3 bases are TGTGCCAGCAGTACGGAAGACAATGAGCAGTTCTTC. This gives the protein CASSTEDNEQFF. The full variable domain, rest sourced from reference TRBV9 and TRBJ2-1, is DSGVTQTPKHLITATGQRVTLRCSPRSGDLSVYWYQQSLDQGLQFLIQYYNGEERAKGNILERFSAQQFPDLHSELNLSSLELGDSALYFCASSTEDNEQFFGPGTRLTVL.

The chain joins TRBV10-3 to TRBJ2-4, with D uncertain. V was clipped by 0 bases and J by 6 bases, with 12 bases between them. The CDR3 totals 15 residues. The V gene's germline CDR1 is ENHRY and CDR2 SYGVKD. CDR3 nucleotides: TGTGCCATCAGTGAGTCTGGACCACGCGGAAACATTCAGTACTTC. Translated: CAISESGPRGNIQYF.

The chain employs TRBV30 and TRBJ1-2; 7 positions agree with TRBD1. CDR3 length equals 14 residues. Germline V lookup: CDR1 GTSNPN, CDR2 SVGIG (reference sequence). The V and J ends lost 1 base and 7 bases, in that order; junction bases with no gene match: 9. The DNA for the CDR3 is TGTGCCTGGAGTGGTGGACAGGCCTGGGCTGGCTACACCTTC. This sequence encodes CAWSGGQAWAGYTF.

This clone was counted only a few times. The chain recombines TRBV29-1 with TRBJ2-1, with TRBD2 matching over 7 bases. CDR1 is SQVTM, CDR2 ANQGSEA, per germline. This CDR3 is 12 amino acids long. Trimming at V came to 8 bases and at J to 9 bases, leaving 10 bases not matched to a gene. This chain's CDR3 is CSLGGSGREQFF. The CDR3 DNA reads TGCAGCCTGGGAGGGTCCGGGCGTGAGCAGTTCTTC.

This clone was seen more than once but under ten times. This chain joins TRBV10-3 and TRBJ1-2, with TRBD1 matching over 8 bases. V dropped 7 bases and J dropped 6; count of bases not matched to a gene: 7. Germline CDR1 reads ENHRY; CDR2 reads SYGVKD. The CDR3 extends over 13 amino acids. CDR3 DNA sequence: TGTGCCATCACCGGACAGGGAACGAATGGCTACACCTTC. Its protein product is CAITGQGTNGYTF.

This chain connects TRBV15 to TRBJ2-3, with TRBD2 matching over 10 bases. The CDR3 has 19 amino acids. Germline CDR1 is LNHNV and CDR2 is YYDKDF (reference sequence). V trimming: 5 bases; J trimming: 1 base; junction bases outside the gene matches: 15. The CDR3 spells CATSGGSSGGFTRTDTQYF. As DNA, the CDR3 is TGTGCCACCAGCGGCGGCTCTAGCGGGGGATTTACTCGCACAGATACGCAGTATTTT.